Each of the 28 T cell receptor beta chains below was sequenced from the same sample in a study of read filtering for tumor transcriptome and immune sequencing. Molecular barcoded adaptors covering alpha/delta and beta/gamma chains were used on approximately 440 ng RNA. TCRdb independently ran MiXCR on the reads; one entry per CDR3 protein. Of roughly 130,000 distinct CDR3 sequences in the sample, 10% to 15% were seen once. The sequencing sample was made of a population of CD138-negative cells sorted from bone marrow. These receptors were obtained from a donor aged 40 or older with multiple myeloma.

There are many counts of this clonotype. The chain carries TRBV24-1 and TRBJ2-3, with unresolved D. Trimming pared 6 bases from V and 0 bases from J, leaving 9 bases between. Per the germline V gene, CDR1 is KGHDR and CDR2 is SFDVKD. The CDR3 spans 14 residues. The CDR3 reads CATSRDSSTDTQYF. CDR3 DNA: TGTGCCACCAGTCGAGACTCTAGCACAGATACGCAGTATTTT.

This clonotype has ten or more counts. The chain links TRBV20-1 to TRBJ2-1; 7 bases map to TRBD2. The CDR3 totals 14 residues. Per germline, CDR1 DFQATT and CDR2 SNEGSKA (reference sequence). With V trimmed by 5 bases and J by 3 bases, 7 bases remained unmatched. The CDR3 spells CSAGAQRGYNEQFF. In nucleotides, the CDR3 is TGCAGTGCTGGGGCTCAGCGGGGCTACAATGAGCAGTTCTTC.

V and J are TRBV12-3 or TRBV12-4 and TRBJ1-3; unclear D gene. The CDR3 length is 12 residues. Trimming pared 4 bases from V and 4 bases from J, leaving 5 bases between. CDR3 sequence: CASSWEGNTIYF. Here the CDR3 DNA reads TGTGCCAGCAGTTGGGAAGGAAACACCATATATTTT.

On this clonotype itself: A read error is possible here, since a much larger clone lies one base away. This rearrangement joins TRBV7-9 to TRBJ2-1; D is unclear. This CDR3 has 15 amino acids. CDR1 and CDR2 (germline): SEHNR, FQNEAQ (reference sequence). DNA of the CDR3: TGTACCAGCAGCTCCGGCTCCACCTACATTAATGAGCAGTTCTTC. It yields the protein CTSSSGSTYINEQFF.

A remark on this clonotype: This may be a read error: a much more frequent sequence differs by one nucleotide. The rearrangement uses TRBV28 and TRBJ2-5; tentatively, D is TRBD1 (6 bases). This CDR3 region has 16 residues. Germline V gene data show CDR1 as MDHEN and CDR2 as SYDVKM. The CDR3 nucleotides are TGTGCCGGCAGTTTTAGGCCAGGGGCGGTCCCAGAGACCCAGTACTTC. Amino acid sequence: CAGSFRPGAVPETQYF. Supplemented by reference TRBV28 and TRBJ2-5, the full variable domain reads DVKVTQSSRYLVKRTGEKVFLECVQDMDHENMFWYRQDPGLGLRLIYFSYDVKMKEKGDIPEGYSVSREKKERFSLILESASTNQTSMYLCAGSFRPGAVPETQYFGPGTRLLVL.

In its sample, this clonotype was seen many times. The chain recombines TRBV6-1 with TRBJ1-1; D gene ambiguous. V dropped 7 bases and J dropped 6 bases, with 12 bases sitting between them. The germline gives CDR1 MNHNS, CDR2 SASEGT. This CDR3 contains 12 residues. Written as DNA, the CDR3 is TGTGCCAGCATTTCTTGGTTCCCTGAAGCTTTCTTT. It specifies CASISWFPEAFF.

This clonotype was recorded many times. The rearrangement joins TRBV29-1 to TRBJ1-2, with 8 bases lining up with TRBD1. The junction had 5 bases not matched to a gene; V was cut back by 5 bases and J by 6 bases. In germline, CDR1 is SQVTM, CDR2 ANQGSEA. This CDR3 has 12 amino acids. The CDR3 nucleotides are TGCAGCGTTATTCAGGGGGCGCATGGCTACACCTTC. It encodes CSVIQGAHGYTF.

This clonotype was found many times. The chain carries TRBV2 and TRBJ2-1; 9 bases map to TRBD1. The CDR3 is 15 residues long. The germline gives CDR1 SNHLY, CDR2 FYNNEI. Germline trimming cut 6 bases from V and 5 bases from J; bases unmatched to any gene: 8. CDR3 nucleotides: TGTGCCAGCAGCACCACAGGGGGCGGTAACAATGAGCAGTTCTTC. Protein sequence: CASSTTGGGNNEQFF.

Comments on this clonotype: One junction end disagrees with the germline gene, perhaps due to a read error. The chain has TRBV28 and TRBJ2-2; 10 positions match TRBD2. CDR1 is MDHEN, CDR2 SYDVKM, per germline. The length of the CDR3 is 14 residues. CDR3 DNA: TGTGCCAGTTCACTAGCGGGGCTCCCCGGGGAGCTGTCTTTT. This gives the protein CASSLAGLPGELSF.

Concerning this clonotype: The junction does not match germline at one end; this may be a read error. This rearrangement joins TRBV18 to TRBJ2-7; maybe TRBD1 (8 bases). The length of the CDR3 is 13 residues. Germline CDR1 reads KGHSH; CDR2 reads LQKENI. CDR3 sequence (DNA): TGTGCCAGCCCAGCGGGACAGGACTACGAGCAGTGCTTC. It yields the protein CASPAGQDYEQCF.

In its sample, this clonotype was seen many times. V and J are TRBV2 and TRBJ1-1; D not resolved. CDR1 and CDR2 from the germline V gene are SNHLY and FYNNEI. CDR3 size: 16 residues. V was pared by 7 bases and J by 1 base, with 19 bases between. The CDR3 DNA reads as TGTGCCAGCACCCGCCGCCCTTCAGGAGGGAACACTGAAGCTTTCTTT. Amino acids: CASTRRPSGGNTEAFF.

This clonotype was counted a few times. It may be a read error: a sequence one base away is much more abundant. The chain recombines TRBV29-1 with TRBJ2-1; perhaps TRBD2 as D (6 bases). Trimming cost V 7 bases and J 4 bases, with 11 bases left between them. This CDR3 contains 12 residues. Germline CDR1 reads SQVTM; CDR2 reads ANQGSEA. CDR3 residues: CSAIRGYNEQFF. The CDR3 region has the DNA TGCAGCGCGATTCGGGGGTACAATGAGCAGTTCTTC.

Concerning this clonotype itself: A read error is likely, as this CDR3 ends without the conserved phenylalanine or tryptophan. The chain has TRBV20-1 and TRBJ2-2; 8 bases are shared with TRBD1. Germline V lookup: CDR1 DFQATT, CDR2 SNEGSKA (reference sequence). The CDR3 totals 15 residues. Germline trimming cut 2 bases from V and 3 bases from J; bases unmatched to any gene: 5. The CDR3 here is CSARKDRVDTGELFS. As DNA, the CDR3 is TGCAGTGCTAGAAAGGACAGGGTGGACACCGGGGAGCTGTTTTCT.

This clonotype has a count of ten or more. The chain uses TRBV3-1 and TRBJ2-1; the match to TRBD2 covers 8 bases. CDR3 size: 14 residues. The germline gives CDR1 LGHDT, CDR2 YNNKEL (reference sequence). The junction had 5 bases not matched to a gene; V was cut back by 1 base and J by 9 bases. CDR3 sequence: CASSQGTSSGEQFF. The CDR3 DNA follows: TGTGCCAGCAGCCAAGGGACTAGCTCGGGTGAGCAGTTCTTC.

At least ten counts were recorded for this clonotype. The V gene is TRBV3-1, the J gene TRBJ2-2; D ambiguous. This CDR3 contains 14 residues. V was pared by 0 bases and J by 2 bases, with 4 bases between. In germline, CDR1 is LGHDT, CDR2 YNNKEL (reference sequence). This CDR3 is CASSQDYNTGELFF. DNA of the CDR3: TGTGCCAGCAGCCAAGATTACAACACCGGGGAGCTGTTTTTT.

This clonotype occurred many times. The CDR3 DNA sequence: TGTGCCAGCAGTGGACTACTAGAGGGCGGGGAGCTGTTTTTT. It translates to CASSGLLEGGELFF. The V and J genes are TRBV12-3 or TRBV12-4 and TRBJ2-2, with TRBD2 as a possible D gene (6 bases). The V and J ends lost 5 bases and 7 bases respectively, with 14 bases between them. This CDR3 is built from 14 residues.

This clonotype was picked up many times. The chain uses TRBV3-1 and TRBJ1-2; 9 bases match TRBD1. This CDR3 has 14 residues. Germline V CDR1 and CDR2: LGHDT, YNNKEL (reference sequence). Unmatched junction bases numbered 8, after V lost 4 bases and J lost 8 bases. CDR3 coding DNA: TGTGCCAGCAGCCCACAGGGGGCGGCGGAGGGCTACACCTTC. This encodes CASSPQGAAEGYTF.

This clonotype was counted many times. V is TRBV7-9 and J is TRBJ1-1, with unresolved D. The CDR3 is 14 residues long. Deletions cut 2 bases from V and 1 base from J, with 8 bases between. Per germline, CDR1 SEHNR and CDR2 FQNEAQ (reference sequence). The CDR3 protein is CASSLLAGNTEAFF. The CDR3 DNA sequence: TGTGCCAGCAGCTTACTGGCTGGGAACACTGAAGCTTTCTTT.

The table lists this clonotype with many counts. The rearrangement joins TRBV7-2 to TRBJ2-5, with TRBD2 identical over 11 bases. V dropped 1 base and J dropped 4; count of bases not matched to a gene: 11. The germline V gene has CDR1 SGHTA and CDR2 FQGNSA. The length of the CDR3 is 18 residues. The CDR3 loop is CASSLGSVGLAGRETQYF. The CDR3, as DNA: TGTGCCAGCAGCTTAGGGTCGGTTGGACTAGCGGGTAGAGAGACCCAGTACTTC.

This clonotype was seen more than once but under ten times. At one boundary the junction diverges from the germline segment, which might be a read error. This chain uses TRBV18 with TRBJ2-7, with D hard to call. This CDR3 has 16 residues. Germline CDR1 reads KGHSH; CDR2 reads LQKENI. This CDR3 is CASSPPRPDPSHEQYF. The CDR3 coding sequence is TGTGCCAGCTCACCACCGCGGCCGGACCCCTCCCACGAGCAGTACTTC.

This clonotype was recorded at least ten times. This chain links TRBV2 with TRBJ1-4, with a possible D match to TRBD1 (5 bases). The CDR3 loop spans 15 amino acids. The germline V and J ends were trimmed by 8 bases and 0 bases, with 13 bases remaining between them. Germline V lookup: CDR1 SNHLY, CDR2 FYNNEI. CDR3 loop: CASGKGVTTNEKLFF. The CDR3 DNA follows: TGTGCCAGCGGAAAAGGGGTGACAACTAATGAAAAACTGTTTTTT.

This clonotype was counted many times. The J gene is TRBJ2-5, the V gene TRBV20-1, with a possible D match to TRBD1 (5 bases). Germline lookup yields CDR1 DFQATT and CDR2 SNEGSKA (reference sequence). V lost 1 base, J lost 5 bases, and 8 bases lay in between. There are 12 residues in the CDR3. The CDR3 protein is CSARVKGETQYF. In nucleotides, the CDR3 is TGCAGTGCTAGAGTAAAGGGGGAGACCCAGTACTTC.

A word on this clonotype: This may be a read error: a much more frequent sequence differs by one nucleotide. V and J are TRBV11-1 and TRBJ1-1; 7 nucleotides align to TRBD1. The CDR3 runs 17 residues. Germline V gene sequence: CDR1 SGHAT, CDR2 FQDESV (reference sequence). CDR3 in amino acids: CASSGPRQGLSNTDAFF. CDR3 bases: TGTGCCAGCAGCGGGCCCCGACAGGGTTTGAGTAACACTGACGCTTTCTTT. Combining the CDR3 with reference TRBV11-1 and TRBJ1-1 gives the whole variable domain EAEVAQSPRYKITEKSQAVAFWCDPISGHATLYWYRQILGQGPELLVQFQDESVVDDSQLPKDRFSAERLKGVDSTLKIQPAELGDSAMYLCASSGPRQGLSNTDAFFGQGTRLTVV.

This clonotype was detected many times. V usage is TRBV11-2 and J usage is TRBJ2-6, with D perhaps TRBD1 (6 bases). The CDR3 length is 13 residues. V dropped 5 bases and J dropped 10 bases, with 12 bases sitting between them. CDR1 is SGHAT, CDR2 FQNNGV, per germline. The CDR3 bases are TGTGCCAGCAGCGTCACAGGGTTTAACGTCCTGACTTTC. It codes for CASSVTGFNVLTF.

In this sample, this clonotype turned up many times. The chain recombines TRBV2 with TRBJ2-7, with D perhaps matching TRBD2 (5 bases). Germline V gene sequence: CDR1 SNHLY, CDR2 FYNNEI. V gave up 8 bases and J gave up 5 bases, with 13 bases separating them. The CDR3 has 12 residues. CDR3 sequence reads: CASLGGGDEQYF. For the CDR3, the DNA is TGTGCCAGCCTCGGAGGCGGCGACGAGCAGTACTTC.

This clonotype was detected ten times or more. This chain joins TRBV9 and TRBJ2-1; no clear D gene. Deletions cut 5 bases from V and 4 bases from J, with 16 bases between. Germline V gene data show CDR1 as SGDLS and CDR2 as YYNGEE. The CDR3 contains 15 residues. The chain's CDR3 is CASSLATSAYNEQFF. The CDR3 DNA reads TGTGCCAGCAGTTTAGCCACCTCGGCGTACAATGAGCAGTTCTTC.

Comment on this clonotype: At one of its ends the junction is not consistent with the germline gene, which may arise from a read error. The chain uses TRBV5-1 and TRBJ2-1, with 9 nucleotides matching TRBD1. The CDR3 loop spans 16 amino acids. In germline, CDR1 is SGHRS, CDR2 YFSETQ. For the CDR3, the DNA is TGCGCCAGCAGCGCGAGACTAGGACAGGGGTACAATGTGCAGTTCTTC. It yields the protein CASSARLGQGYNVQFF. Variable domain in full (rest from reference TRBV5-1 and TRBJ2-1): KAGVTQTPRYLIKTRGQQVTLSCSPISGHRSVSWYQQTPGQGLQFLFEYFSETQRNKGNFPGRFSGRQFSNSRSEMNVSTLELGDSALYLCASSARLGQGYNVQFFGPGTRLTVL.

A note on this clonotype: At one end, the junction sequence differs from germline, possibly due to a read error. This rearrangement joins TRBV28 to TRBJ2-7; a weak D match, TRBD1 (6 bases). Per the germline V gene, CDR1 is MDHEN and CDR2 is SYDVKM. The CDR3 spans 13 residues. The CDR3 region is CARSLWDTNQQYF. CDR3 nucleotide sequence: TGTGCCAGGAGTTTATGGGACACCAACCAGCAGTACTTC.